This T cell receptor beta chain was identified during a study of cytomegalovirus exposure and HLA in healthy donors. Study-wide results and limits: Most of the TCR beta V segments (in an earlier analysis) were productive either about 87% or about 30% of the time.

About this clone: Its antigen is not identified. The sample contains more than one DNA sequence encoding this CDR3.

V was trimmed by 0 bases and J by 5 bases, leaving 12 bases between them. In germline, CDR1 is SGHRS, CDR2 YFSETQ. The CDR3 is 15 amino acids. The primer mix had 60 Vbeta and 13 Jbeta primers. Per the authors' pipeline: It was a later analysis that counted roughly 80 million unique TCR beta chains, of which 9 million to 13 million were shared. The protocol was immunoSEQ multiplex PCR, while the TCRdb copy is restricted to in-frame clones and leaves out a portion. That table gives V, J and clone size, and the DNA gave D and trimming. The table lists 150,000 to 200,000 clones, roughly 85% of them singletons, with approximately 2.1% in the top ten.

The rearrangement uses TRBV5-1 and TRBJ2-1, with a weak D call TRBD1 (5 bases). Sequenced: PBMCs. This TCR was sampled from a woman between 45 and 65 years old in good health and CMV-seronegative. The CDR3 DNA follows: TGCGCCAGCAGCTTGGTGTTGACAGACCACAATGAGCAGTTCTTC. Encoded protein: CASSLVLTDHNEQFF. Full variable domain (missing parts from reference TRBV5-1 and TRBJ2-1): KAGVTQTPRYLIKTRGQQVTLSCSPISGHRSVSWYQQTPGQGLQFLFEYFSETQRNKGNFPGRFSGRQFSNSRSEMNVSTLELGDSALYLCASSLVLTDHNEQFFGPGTRLTVL.